This TCR beta chain was documented in a study of T cell changes during pregnancy in multiple sclerosis. Sequencing was performed with immunoSEQ multiplex PCR; in TCRdb, only in-frame clones are kept and a portion is missing. The table lists tens of thousands of clones, roughly 96% of them singletons. Between the trimmed V and J ends, which lost 5 bases and 7 bases, there was a span of 8 bases. Germline V gene data show CDR1 as DFQATT and CDR2 as SNEGSKA (reference sequence). The CDR3 loop spans 10 amino acids. Sample: peripheral blood, taken in the second trimester of pregnancy. This chain joins TRBV20-1 and TRBJ1-1, with a tentative D call TRBD1 (6 bases). The source is a female donor with multiple sclerosis, enrolled in a pregnancy study. CDR3 coding DNA: TGCAGTGCTGGGACACGTGAAGCTTTCTTT. This gives the protein CSAGTREAFF.